The present T cell receptor (beta chain) was sequenced within a study of shared clonotypes between healthy human individuals. Here immunoSEQ multiplex PCR was the method, and the copy in TCRdb shows in-frame clones only, minus some. The data hold 450,000 to 500,000 clones, with about 78% observed a single time. The V end lost 3 bases, the J end lost 2 bases, and 16 bases lay between the germline ends. This CDR3 region has 17 residues. Germline CDR1 LNHDA, CDR2 SQIVND (reference sequence). The sequencing sample was made of PBMCs. This clonotype was obtained from a woman in her 40s in good health. Some clones in this sample may be carry-over from other donors' samples. V is TRBV19 and J is TRBJ2-2; the D gene is possibly TRBD1 (5 bases). The CDR3 sequence: CASSMGLGGTNTGELFF. CDR3 coding DNA: TGTGCCAGTAGTATGGGGCTCGGCGGAACCAACACCGGGGAGCTGTTTTTT.